This note documents a single TCR beta chain sequence. These data belong to a study of blood T cells in healthy people across ages. A J-beta primer mix and a sample-barcoded 5' primer were used in a second PCR of about 7 to 11 cycles. Each TCR beta cDNA got a 12-nucleotide random molecular identifier. TCRdb re-derived calls from the 5' RACE reads in MiXCR, one entry per CDR3 protein. The table records about 800,000 distinct CDR3 sequences, about 42% of them present only once. The CDR3 loop spans 11 amino acids. Trimming removed 4 bases from V and 5 bases from J, with 6 bases in between. CDR1 is SQVTM, CDR2 ANQGSEA, per germline.

The rearrangement uses TRBV29-1 and TRBJ2-1; no clear D. The TCR comes from a man older than 75 in good health. Material for sequencing was blood. CDR3 sequence (DNA): TGCAGCGTTGCTGCCCACAATGAGCAGTTCTTC. Its protein product is CSVAAHNEQFF.